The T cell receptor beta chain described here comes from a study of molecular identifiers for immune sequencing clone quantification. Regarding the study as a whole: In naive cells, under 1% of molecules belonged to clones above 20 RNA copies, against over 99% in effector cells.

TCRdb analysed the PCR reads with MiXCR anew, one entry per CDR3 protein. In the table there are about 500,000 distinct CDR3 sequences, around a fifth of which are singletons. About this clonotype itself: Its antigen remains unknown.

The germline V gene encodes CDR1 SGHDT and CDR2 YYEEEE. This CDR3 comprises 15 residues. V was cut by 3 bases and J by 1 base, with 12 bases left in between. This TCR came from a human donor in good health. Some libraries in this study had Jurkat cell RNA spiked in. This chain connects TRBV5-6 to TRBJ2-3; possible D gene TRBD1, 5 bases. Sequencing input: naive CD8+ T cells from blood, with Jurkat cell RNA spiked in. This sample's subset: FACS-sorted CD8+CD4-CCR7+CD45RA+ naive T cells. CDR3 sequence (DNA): TGTGCCAGCAGCTCCCAGGGTTTCCGCACAGATACGCAGTATTTT. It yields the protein CASSSQGFRTDTQYF.